This entry concerns a single T cell receptor (beta chain). The target antigen is unknown. This sample was taken from a study of identical twins. Looked up from germline, CDR1 is SEHNR and CDR2 is FQNEAQ (reference sequence). This CDR3 spans 16 amino acids. V was clipped by 2 bases and J by 5 bases; unmatched bases: 9. The study, taken as a whole, reports: There is a chance that invariant MAIT and iNKT cells partially muddied zero-insertion analyses. Weaker excess twin sharing was seen among beta out-of-frame sequences. The authors drew conclusions from cross-sectional statistical analysis rather than following the same donors.

The authors used template switching to add a universal primer site and gave cDNA unique molecular identifiers. TCRdb used MiXCR to reprocess the 5' RACE reads, holding one entry per CDR3 protein. This table holds 1.5 million or so distinct CDR3 sequences, around a third found once. This receptor was taken from a newborn girl in good health. The material sequenced was cord blood. V and J are TRBV7-9 and TRBJ2-1, with 7 bases identical to TRBD2. The DNA for the CDR3 is TGTGCCAGCAGCTTATTGGGGGGGGTGGTCGACAATGAGCAGTTCTTC. It encodes CASSLLGGVVDNEQFF.